This TCR beta chain is from a study of T cells in Graves' hyperthyroidism and ophthalmopathy. Overall study context: Any treatment followed the collection of peripheral blood at initial diagnosis.

RNA transcripts were the template for amplifying TCR beta CDR3 regions. The HTBI primer set was used in a first-round RT-PCR of the TCR CDR3. Using its own MiXCR run on the multiplex PCR reads, TCRdb lists one record per CDR3 protein. The sample carries about 640,000 distinct CDR3 sequences, less than 25% recorded once. Findings and caveats of the study: In the analysis, a 13 V-J model separated ophthalmopathy from stable hyperthyroidism. Most thyroid clonotypes expanded above 0.001 were also detected in blood.

With regard to this clonotype: The antigen is unknown.

The CDR3 runs 15 residues. V gave up 6 bases and J gave up 0 bases, with 12 bases separating them. Per the germline V gene, CDR1 is LNHDA and CDR2 is SQIVND (reference sequence). This clonotype originated in a man between 25 and 39 years old with Graves' ophthalmopathy. Sequences were obtained from blood. The chain employs TRBV19 and TRBJ1-3; the D is unclear. As DNA, the CDR3 is TGTGCCAGTAGGGCCGCGACAAGCTCTGGAAACACCATATATTTT. This gives the protein CASRAATSSGNTIYF.